This T cell receptor beta chain was recovered during a study of CD8 T cells in acute hepatitis C reinfection. Across the whole study: CD8+ T cells specific for HCV NS3-1073 were sequenced. Acute samples were collected within 168 days of estimated infection, from spontaneous resolvers and chronically infected subjects.

The time point here: acute HCV infection, within 168 days of estimated infection date. Hepatitis C virus-specific T cells were sequenced directly ex vivo without in vitro expansion. CDR1 and CDR2 (germline): SGHVS, FNYEAQ. The CDR3 length is 13 residues. V lost 5 bases to trimming and J lost 3 bases, with 8 bases between them. The study, taken as a whole, reports: Only TCRbeta was bulk sequenced, so alphabeta pairing is unknown. NS3-1073 specific cells were too rare to sort at chronic follow-up. Overrepresentation in the naive pool did not explain the preferential TRBV04 and TRBV06 usage seen in all groups.

Profiling relied on immunoSEQ multiplex PCR, and the TCRdb table lists in-frame clones only, not all of them. The sample lists roughly 4,200 clones, roughly 40% occurring once. The genes are TRBV7-6 and TRBJ2-1; D call uncertain. The clonotype was recovered from a man aged 25 to 40 with chronic hepatitis C. The specimen comprised HCV NS3-1073 tetramer-sorted CD8+ T cells from PBMCs, sampled during acute infection. CDR3 amino acids: CASSMDHYNEQFF. DNA for the CDR3: TGTGCCAGCAGCATGGACCACTACAATGAGCAGTTCTTC.